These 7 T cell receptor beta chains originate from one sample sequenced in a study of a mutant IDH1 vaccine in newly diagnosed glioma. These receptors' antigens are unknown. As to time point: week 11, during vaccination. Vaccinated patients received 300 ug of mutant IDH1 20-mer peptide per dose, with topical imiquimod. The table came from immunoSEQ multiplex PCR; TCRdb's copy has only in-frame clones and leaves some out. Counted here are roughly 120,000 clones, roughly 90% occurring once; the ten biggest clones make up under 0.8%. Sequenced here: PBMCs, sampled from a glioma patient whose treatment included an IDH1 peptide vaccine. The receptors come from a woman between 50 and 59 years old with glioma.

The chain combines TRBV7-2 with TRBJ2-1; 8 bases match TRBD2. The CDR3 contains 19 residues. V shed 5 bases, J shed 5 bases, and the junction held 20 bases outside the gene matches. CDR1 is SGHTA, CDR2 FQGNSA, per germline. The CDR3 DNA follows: TGTGCCAGCAGCCCACCCGGCTGGCTAGCGGGCTTGGGGGACAATGAGCAGTTCTTC. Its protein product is CASSPPGWLAGLGDNEQFF.

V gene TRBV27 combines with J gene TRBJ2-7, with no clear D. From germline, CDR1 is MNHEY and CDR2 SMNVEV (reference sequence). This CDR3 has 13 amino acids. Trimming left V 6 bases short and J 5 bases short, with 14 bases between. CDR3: CASSPGAVHEQYF. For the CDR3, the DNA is TGTGCCAGCAGCCCCGGTGCCGTCCACGAGCAGTACTTC.

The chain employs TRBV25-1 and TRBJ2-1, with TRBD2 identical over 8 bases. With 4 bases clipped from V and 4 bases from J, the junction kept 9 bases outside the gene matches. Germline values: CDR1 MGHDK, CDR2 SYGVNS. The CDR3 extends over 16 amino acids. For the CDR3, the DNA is TGTGCCAGCAGTGCCCCAGCGGGAGTGTCTTACAATGAGCAGTTCTTC. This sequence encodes CASSAPAGVSYNEQFF.

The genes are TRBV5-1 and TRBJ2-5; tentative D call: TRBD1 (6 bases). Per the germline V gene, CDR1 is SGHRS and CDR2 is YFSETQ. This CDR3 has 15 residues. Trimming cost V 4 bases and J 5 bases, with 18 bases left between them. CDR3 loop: CASSTITGGFETQYF. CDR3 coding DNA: TGCGCCAGCAGCACCATTACTGGGGGCTTTGAGACCCAGTACTTC.

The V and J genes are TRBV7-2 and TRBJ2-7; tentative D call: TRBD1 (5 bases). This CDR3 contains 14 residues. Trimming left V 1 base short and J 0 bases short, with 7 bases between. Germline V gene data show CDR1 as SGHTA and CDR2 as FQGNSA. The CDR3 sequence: CASSLGGGSYEQYF. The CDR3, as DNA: TGTGCCAGCAGCTTAGGGGGCGGCTCCTACGAGCAGTACTTC.

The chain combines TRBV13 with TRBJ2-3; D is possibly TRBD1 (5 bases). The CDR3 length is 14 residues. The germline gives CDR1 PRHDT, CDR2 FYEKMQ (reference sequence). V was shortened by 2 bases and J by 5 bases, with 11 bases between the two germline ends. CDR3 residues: CASSLRQGGDTQYF. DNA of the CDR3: TGTGCCAGCAGCTTACGGCAGGGCGGAGATACGCAGTATTTT.

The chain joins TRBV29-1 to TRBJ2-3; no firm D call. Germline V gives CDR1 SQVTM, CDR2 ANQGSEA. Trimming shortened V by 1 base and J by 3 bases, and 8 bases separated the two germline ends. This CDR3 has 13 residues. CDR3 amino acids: CSVEGIVTDTQYF. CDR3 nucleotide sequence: TGCAGCGTTGAAGGGATAGTAACAGATACGCAGTATTTT.